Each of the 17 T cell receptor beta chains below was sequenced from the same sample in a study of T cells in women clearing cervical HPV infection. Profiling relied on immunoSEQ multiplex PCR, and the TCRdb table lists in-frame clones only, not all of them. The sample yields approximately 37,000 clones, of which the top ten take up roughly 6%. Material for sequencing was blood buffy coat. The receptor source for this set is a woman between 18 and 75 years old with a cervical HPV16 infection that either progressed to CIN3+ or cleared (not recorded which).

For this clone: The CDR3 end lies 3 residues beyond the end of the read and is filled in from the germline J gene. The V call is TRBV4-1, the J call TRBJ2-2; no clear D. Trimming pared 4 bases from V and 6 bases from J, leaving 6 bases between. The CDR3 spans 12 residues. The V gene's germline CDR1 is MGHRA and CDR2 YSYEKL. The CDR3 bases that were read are TGCGCCAGCAGCCGAACACCCGGGGAG. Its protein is CASSRTPGE. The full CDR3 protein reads CASSRTPGELFF.

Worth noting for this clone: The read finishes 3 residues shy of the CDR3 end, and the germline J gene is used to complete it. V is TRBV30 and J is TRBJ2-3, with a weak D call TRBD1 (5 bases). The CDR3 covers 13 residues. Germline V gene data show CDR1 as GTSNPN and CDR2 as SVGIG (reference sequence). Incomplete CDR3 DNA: TGTGCCTGGAGTCAGGGTTTTGATCAGCCG. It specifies CAWSQGFDQP. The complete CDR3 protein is CAWSQGFDQPQYF.

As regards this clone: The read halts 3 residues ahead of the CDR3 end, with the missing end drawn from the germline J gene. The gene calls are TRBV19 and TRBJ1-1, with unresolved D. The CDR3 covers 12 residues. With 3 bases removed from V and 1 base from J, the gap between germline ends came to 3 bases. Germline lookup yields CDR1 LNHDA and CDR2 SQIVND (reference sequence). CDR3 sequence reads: CASSIGNTEAFF. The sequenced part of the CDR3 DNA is TGTGCCAGTAGTATCGGGAACACTGAA.

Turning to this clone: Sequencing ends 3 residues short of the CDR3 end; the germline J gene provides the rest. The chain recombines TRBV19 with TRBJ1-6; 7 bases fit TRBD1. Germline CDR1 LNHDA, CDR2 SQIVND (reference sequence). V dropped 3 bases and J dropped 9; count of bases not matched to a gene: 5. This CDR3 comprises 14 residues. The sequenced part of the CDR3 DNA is TGTGCCAGTAGTATTGGGACAGCCTCTTCACCC. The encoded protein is CASSIGTASSP. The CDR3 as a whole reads CASSIGTASSPLHF.

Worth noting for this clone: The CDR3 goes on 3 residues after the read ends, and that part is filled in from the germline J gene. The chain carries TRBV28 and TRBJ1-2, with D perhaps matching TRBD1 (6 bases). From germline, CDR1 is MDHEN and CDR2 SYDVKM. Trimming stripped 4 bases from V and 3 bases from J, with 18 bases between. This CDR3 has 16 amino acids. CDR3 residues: CASSSEPWTAYYGYTF. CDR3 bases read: TGTGCCAGCAGTTCCGAACCGTGGACAGCCTACTATGGC.

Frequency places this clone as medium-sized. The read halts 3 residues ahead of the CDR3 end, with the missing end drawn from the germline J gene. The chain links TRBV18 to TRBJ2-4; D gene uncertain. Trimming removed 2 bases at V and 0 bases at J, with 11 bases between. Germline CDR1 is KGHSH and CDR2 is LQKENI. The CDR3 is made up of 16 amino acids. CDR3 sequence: CASSPNPTGAKNIQYF. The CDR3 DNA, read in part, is TGTGCCAGCTCACCAAACCCTACCGGAGCCAAAAACATT.

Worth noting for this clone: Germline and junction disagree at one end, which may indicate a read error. CDR3 in amino acids: CASSPYGTSGSYEQYF. The DNA read from the CDR3 is TGCGCCAGCAGCCCCTACGGGACTAGCGGTTCCTACGAG. The chain combines TRBV4-2 with TRBJ2-7; 11 bases match TRBD2. The read halts 3 residues ahead of the CDR3 end, with the missing end drawn from the germline J gene. CDR1 is LGHNA and CDR2 is YNFKEQ in the germline V gene. This CDR3 contains 16 residues.

The CDR3 is CASSGGTSGRVNEQFF. CDR3 bases read: TGTGCCAGCAGTGGGGGGACTAGCGGGAGGGTAAATGAG. The V gene is TRBV6-1, the J gene TRBJ2-1, with TRBD2 matching 16 bases. The read ends 3 residues early relative to the CDR3; the germline J gene fills the gap. Trimming cost V 4 bases and J 7 bases; bases outside gene matches: 4. The CDR3 consists of 16 residues. Looked up from germline, CDR1 is MNHNS and CDR2 is SASEGT.

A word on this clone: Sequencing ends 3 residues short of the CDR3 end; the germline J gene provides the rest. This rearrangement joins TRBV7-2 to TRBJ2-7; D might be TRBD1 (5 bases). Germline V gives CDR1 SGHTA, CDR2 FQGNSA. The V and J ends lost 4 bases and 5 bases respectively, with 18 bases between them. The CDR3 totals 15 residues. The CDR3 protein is CASSSLTWGHDEQYF. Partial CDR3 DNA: TGTGCCAGCAGCTCCCTTACGTGGGGCCATGACGAG. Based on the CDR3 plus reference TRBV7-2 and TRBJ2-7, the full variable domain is GAGVSQSPSNKVTEKGKDVELRCDPISGHTALYWYRQSLGQGLEFLIYFQGNSAPDKSGLPSDRFSAERTGGSVSTLTIQRTQQEDSAVYLCASSSLTWGHDEQYFGPGTRLTVT.

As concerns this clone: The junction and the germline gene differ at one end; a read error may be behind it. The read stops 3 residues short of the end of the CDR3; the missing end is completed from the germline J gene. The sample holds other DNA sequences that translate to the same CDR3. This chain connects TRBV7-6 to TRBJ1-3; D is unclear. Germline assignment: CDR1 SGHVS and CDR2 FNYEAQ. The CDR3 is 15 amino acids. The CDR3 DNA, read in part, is TGTGCCAGCAGCTTAGTGGCGGGATCTGGAAACACA. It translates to CASSLVAGSGNT. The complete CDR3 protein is CASSLVAGSGNTIYF.

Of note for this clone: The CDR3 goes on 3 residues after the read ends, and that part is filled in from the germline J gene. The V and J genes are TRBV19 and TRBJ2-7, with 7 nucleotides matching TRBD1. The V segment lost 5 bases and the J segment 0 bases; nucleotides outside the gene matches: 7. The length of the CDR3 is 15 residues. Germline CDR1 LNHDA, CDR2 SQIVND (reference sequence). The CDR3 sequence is CASSSFRDSSYEQYF. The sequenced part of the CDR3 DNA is TGTGCCAGTAGTTCTTTCCGGGACAGCTCCTACGAG.

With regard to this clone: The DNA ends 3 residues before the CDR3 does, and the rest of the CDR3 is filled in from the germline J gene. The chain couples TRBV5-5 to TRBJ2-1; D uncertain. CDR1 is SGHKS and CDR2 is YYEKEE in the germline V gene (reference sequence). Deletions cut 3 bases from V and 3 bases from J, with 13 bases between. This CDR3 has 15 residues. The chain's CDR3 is CASSSRLADYNEQFF. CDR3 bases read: TGTGCCAGCAGCTCCCGATTAGCCGACTACAATGAG.

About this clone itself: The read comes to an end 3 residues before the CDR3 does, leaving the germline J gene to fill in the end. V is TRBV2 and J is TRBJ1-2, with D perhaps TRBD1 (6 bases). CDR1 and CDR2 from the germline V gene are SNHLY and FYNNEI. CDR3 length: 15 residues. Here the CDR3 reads CASTEGGTSDYDYTF. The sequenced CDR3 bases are TGTGCCAGCACCGAGGGGGGGACTAGCGACTACGAC.

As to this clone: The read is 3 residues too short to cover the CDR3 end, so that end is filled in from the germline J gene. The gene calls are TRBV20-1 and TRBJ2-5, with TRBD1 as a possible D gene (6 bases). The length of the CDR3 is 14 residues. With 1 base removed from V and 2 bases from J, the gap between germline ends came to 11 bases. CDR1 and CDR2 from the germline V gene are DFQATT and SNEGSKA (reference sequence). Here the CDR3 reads CSARADSTQETQYF. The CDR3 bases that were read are TGCAGTGCTAGAGCGGACAGCACTCAAGAGACC.

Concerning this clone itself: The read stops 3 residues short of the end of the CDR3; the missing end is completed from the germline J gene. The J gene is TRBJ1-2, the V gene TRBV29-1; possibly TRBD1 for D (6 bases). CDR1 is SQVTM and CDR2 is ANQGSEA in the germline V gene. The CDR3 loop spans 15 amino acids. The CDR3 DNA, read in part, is TGCAGCGTTGAAACAGGGACCGCACCAAACGGCGGC. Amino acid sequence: CSVETGTAPNGG. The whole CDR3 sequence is CSVETGTAPNGGYTF.

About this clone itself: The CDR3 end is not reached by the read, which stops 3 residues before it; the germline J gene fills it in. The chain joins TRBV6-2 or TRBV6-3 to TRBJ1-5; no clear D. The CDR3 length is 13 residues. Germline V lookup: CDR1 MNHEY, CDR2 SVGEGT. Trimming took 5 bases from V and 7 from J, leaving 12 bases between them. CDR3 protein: CASSAGWNQPQHF. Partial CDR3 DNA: TGTGCCAGCAGTGCAGGATGGAACCAGCCC.

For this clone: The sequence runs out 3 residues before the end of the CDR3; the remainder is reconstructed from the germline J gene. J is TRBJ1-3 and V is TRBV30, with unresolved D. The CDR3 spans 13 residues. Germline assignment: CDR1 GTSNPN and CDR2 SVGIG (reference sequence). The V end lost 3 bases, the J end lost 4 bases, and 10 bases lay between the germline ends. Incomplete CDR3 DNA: TGTGCCTGGAGAGCGGTCTTGGGAAACACC. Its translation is CAWRAVLGNT. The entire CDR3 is CAWRAVLGNTIYF.